These 15 T cell receptor beta chains came from one sample sequenced in a study of vaccination and CD4 T cells after COVID-19. No antigens are known for them. Treatment noted: roughly 10-day PBMC culture with coronavirus spike peptide pools or control peptides (ViraFEST assay). CD4+ T lymphocytes from the unexposed donor were collected before the COVID-19 pandemic (2011-2018). The Oncomine TCR Beta short-read assay was applied to DNA of cultured CD4+ T cells. Using the QIAamp micro DNA kit, genomic DNA was extracted from the CD4+ T cells that had been cultured. Using its own MiXCR run on the PCR reads, TCRdb lists one record per CDR3 protein. This sample has several thousand distinct CDR3 sequences, with roughly a third found just once. Sequencing was performed on CD4+ T cells from blood, cultured in vitro. The source is a human donor in good health.

This clonotype was found once. The genes are TRBV28 and TRBJ2-1; no definite D call. The CDR3 sequence is 12 residues long. Germline CDR1 and CDR2: MDHEN and SYDVKM. Trimming took 2 bases from V and 9 from J, leaving 8 bases between them. The CDR3 region is CASSLIRTEQFF. As DNA, the CDR3 is TGTGCCAGCAGTTTAATCCGGACTGAGCAGTTCTTC.

This clonotype turned up a few times. The chain links TRBV28 to TRBJ1-1, with 7 bases identical to TRBD1. The J segment lost 8 bases and the V segment lost 6 bases, leaving 9 bases of the junction unmatched. The germline V gene has CDR1 MDHEN and CDR2 SYDVKM. This CDR3 is 13 amino acids long. CDR3 region: CASRETDRAEAFF. CDR3 sequence (DNA): TGTGCCAGCAGAGAAACTGACAGGGCCGAAGCTTTCTTT.

There are a few counts of this clonotype. J is TRBJ1-4 and V is TRBV15; D call uncertain. Trimming stripped 2 bases from V and 8 bases from J, with 12 bases between. The CDR3 runs to 14 residues. The germline V gene has CDR1 LNHNV and CDR2 YYDKDF (reference sequence). CDR3 nucleotides: TGTGCCACCAGCAGACTTACTGGTGGGGAAAAACTGTTTTTT. Encoded protein: CATSRLTGGEKLFF.

The V gene is TRBV27, the J gene TRBJ2-7; 9 nucleotides line up with TRBD2. Germline trimming cut 5 bases from V and 2 bases from J; bases unmatched to any gene: 10. This CDR3 region has 16 residues. Germline values: CDR1 MNHEY, CDR2 SMNVEV (reference sequence). The CDR3 here is CASSLTGTSLTYEQYF. The CDR3 nucleotides read TGTGCCAGCAGTCTTACCGGGACTAGCCTAACCTACGAGCAGTACTTC.

The CDR3: CSAPRTGTSVRETQYF. The DNA for the CDR3 is TGCAGTGCTCCACGGACGGGGACTAGCGTACGAGAGACCCAGTACTTC. The chain employs TRBV20-1 and TRBJ2-5, with 10 bases fitting TRBD2. Germline CDR1 and CDR2: DFQATT and SNEGSKA (reference sequence). The CDR3 covers 16 residues. After removal of 5 bases from V and 4 bases from J, the junction contained 13 bases not matched to a gene.

The chain is built from TRBV6-1 and TRBJ1-3; 8 bases agree with TRBD1. Looked up from germline, CDR1 is MNHNS and CDR2 is SASEGT. The CDR3 covers 14 residues. Losses at the gene ends were 6 bases for V and 3 bases for J; bases not matched to a gene: 4. This chain's CDR3 is CASRQGAVGNTIYF. The DNA for the CDR3 is TGTGCCAGCAGGCAGGGGGCGGTTGGAAACACCATATATTTT.

In its sample, this clonotype was seen a few times. V usage is TRBV20-1 and J usage is TRBJ2-1, with 8 bases fitting TRBD2. The V segment lost 4 bases and the J segment 10 bases; nucleotides outside the gene matches: 9. The CDR3 extends over 13 amino acids. The germline V gene encodes CDR1 DFQATT and CDR2 SNEGSKA (reference sequence). The CDR3 is CSANPGLGREQFF. DNA of the CDR3: TGCAGTGCTAATCCGGGACTAGGTAGGGAGCAGTTCTTC.

The chain has TRBV5-1 and TRBJ2-3; D not certain. The V and J ends lost 4 bases and 0 bases respectively, with 9 bases between them. Germline loops: CDR1 SGHRS, CDR2 YFSETQ. This CDR3 has 14 residues. In DNA, the CDR3 is TGCGCCAGCAGCCCGAACCCTAGCACAGATACGCAGTATTTT. Its protein product is CASSPNPSTDTQYF.

The genes are TRBV7-2 and TRBJ2-5, with TRBD2 matching over 10 bases. J gave up 5 bases and V 1 base, and 7 bases lay outside the gene matches. Germline CDR1 is SGHTA and CDR2 is FQGNSA. CDR3 length equals 16 residues. This CDR3 is CASSLVSGRAGETQYF. CDR3 coding DNA: TGTGCCAGCAGCTTAGTAAGCGGGAGGGCGGGTGAGACCCAGTACTTC.

The rearrangement uses TRBV29-1 and TRBJ1-4; D ambiguous. This CDR3 is 10 amino acids long. The V and J ends lost 7 bases and 5 bases respectively, with 5 bases between them. The germline V gene encodes CDR1 SQVTM and CDR2 ANQGSEA. Here the CDR3 reads CSGYNEKLFF. The CDR3 region has the DNA TGCAGCGGGTACAATGAAAAACTGTTTTTT.

The V call is TRBV7-9, the J call TRBJ2-5; 7 bases fit TRBD1. J lost 3 bases, V lost 2 bases, and 12 bases had no gene match. The germline gives CDR1 SEHNR, CDR2 FQNEAQ (reference sequence). The CDR3 covers 17 residues. CDR3 DNA sequence: TGTGCCAGCAGCTTATTCCACGGACAGGCCCGTAAAGAGACCCAGTACTTC. Its protein product is CASSLFHGQARKETQYF.

This clonotype was seen only a few times. The V and J genes are TRBV28 and TRBJ1-1, with a weak D call TRBD1 (5 bases). CDR1 is MDHEN, CDR2 SYDVKM, per germline. V was trimmed by 7 bases and J by 4 bases, leaving 16 bases between them. This CDR3 spans 14 amino acids. CDR3: CASTHRGRGTEAFF. Here the CDR3 DNA reads TGTGCCAGCACCCACCGGGGGAGGGGCACTGAAGCTTTCTTT.

V is TRBV18 and J is TRBJ1-2; D might be TRBD1 (6 bases). This CDR3 comprises 14 residues. The germline gives CDR1 KGHSH, CDR2 LQKENI. V lost 4 bases and J lost 8, with 17 bases in between. The CDR3: CASSLAGHESGYTF. Written as DNA, the CDR3 is TGTGCCAGCTCACTGGCGGGACATGAGTCCGGCTACACCTTC.

This clonotype was found a few times. This chain connects TRBV2 to TRBJ1-2; D not resolved. The CDR3 runs 12 residues. CDR1 and CDR2 from the germline V gene are SNHLY and FYNNEI. V was trimmed by 6 bases and J by 7 bases, leaving 12 bases between them. The CDR3 region is CASRDGMAGYTF. The CDR3 DNA reads as TGTGCCAGCAGGGACGGGATGGCTGGCTACACCTTC.

This clonotype appeared a few times. V is TRBV28 and J is TRBJ2-3; D ambiguous. CDR3 size: 15 residues. V was clipped by 1 base and J by 4 bases, with 12 bases between them. Germline-derived CDR1 and CDR2 are MDHEN and SYDVKM. This chain's CDR3 is CASSLYGLEADTQYF. CDR3 coding DNA: TGTGCCAGCAGTTTATACGGGTTAGAGGCAGATACGCAGTATTTT.